Listed here is a single T cell receptor (beta chain). One Seattle source followed patients from active infection through their disease course. Repertoires were generated with immunoSEQ multiplex PCR, while TCRdb's copy carries only in-frame clones and drops some. The data show about 300,000 clones, around 85% seen once. The CDR3 sequence is 12 residues long. The junction had 4 bases not matched to a gene; V was cut back by 6 bases and J by 4 bases. From germline, CDR1 is SQVTM and CDR2 ANQGSEA. These data come from a study of blood T cell repertoires in COVID-19. Study-level background: From the United States, Italy and Spain came samples of acute and convalescent COVID-19.

The V call is TRBV29-1, the J call TRBJ1-1, with 8 bases lining up with TRBD1. The source material was peripheral blood. This TCR was recovered from a human donor with COVID-19, enrolled during active disease. The donor label of this sample is uncertain. The CDR3 here is CSVDTGGTEAFF. In DNA form, the CDR3 reads TGCAGCGTGGACACAGGGGGCACTGAAGCTTTCTTT.